Listed here is a single TCR beta chain. Its antigen remains unknown. The whole isolated RNA underwent reverse transcription, so sequencing captured expressed TCRB transcripts. The method was immunoSEQ multiplex PCR; TCRdb's version includes in-frame clones alone and lacks a portion of them. The sample records 95,000 to 150,000 clones, about 16% being singletons. V lost 0 bases to trimming and J lost 10 bases, with 9 bases between them. CDR3 size: 12 residues. CDR1 is LNHNV and CDR2 is YYDKDF in the germline V gene (reference sequence). This sample is drawn from a study of beta chain features in type 1 diabetes. Study outcomes and limitations: People with Type 1 diabetes carried modestly yet significantly shorter TCRB CDR3s in all four CD4+ subsets.

This sequence was found in a man between 25 and 39 years old with type 1 diabetes. V is TRBV15 and J is TRBJ1-2, with unresolved D. Sequencing was done on a sample of central memory CD4+ T cells from blood. For the CDR3, the DNA is TGTGCCACCAGCAGAGATACCGGCCTCTACACCTTC. Translating gives CATSRDTGLYTF.